What follows are 20 T cell receptor beta chains derived from one specimen sequenced in a study of OX40 agonist ivuxolimab in advanced cancers. The protocol was immunoSEQ multiplex PCR, while the TCRdb copy is restricted to in-frame clones and leaves out a portion. This sample carries more than 55,000 clones, around 90% of them seen once, and the ten largest clones take 0.6% to 0.7%. The sample consisted of CD4+ or CD8+ T cells sorted from blood, taken in a trial of the OX40 agonist ivuxolimab. These receptors came from an adult with an advanced solid tumor such as melanoma, head and neck, liver or kidney cancer.

The chain combines TRBV29-1 with TRBJ2-5; D is possibly TRBD1 (5 bases). V was pared by 3 bases and J by 2 bases, with 13 bases between. The CDR3 is 14 amino acids. Germline V lookup: CDR1 SQVTM, CDR2 ANQGSEA. CDR3 in amino acids: CSVEVQGKQETQYF. CDR3 coding DNA: TGCAGCGTTGAGGTCCAGGGTAAACAAGAGACCCAGTACTTC. The entire variable domain, with the rest obtained from reference TRBV29-1 and TRBJ2-5, is as follows: SAVISQKPSRDICQRGTSLTIQCQVDSQVTMMFWYRQQPGQSLTLIATANQGSEATYESGFVIDKFPISRPNLTFSTLTVSNMSPEDSSIYLCSVEVQGKQETQYFGPGTRLLVL.

This clone came up once. The rearrangement joins TRBV15 to TRBJ2-5; 10 bases match TRBD2. The trim removed 3 bases at V and 5 bases at J, leaving 3 bases unmatched. Germline V gene lookup returns CDR1 LNHNV and CDR2 YYDKDF (reference sequence). The CDR3 covers 14 residues. CDR3 sequence: CATSRGTSEETQYF. In nucleotides, the CDR3 is TGTGCCACCAGCAGGGGGACTAGCGAGGAGACCCAGTACTTC.

J is TRBJ2-3 and V is TRBV6-5; the match to TRBD2 covers 9 bases. V shed 4 bases and J 3 bases; nucleotides not matched to a gene: 5. In germline, CDR1 is MNHEY, CDR2 SVGAGI. The CDR3 extends over 15 amino acids. DNA of the CDR3: TGTGCCAGCAGTTTAGCGGGAGTAGTTACAGATACGCAGTATTTT. It specifies CASSLAGVVTDTQYF.

The rearrangement uses TRBV11-2 and TRBJ1-2, with a weak D call TRBD1 (5 bases). Germline CDR1 and CDR2: SGHAT and FQNNGV. V lost 5 bases, J lost 7 bases, and 20 bases lay in between. The CDR3 contains 15 residues. This CDR3 reads CASSRAPGPEGGYTF. The CDR3 DNA reads as TGTGCCAGCAGCCGCGCACCGGGACCCGAGGGTGGCTACACCTTC.

The genes are TRBV5-1 and TRBJ2-2; a weak D match, TRBD1 (5 bases). The CDR3 is 15 residues long. Germline V CDR1 and CDR2: SGHRS, YFSETQ. Trimming removed 2 bases at V and 4 bases at J, with 12 bases between. DNA of the CDR3: TGCGCCAGCAGCTTACCAGGGTTTGGCACCGGGGAGCTGTTTTTT. The encoded protein is CASSLPGFGTGELFF.

The chain combines TRBV5-4 with TRBJ1-1; D not certain. The germline V and J ends were trimmed by 1 base and 2 bases, with 6 bases remaining between them. CDR3 length: 13 amino acids. Germline V lookup: CDR1 SGHNT, CDR2 YYREEE (reference sequence). The CDR3 DNA follows: TGTGCCAGCAGCTTGATCGGTAACACTGAAGCTTTCTTT. It codes for CASSLIGNTEAFF.

The V gene is TRBV4-1, the J gene TRBJ1-1; 8 nucleotides match TRBD1. The CDR3 is 17 amino acids. V shed 0 bases, J shed 5 bases, and the junction held 11 bases outside the gene matches. Germline V gene data show CDR1 as MGHRA and CDR2 as YSYEKL. The CDR3 loop reads CASSQDPQGAQQTEAFF. The CDR3 nucleotides are TGCGCCAGCAGCCAAGACCCCCAGGGGGCGCAGCAGACTGAAGCTTTCTTT.

About this clone itself: Other DNA variants within this sample encode the same CDR3. The rearrangement links TRBV19 to TRBJ2-7; the D is unclear. CDR3 length: 11 amino acids. Trimming stripped 1 base from V and 3 bases from J, with 1 base between. Germline values: CDR1 LNHDA, CDR2 SQIVND (reference sequence). CDR3 bases: TGTGCCAGTAGTATAGGCTACGAGCAGTACTTC. Protein product: CASSIGYEQYF.

This chain joins TRBV19 and TRBJ2-7; 15 positions match TRBD2. V shed 5 bases, J shed 6 bases, and the junction held 2 bases outside the gene matches. CDR3 length equals 14 residues. From germline, CDR1 is LNHDA and CDR2 SQIVND (reference sequence). CDR3 sequence (DNA): TGTGCCAGTAGTCCGGGACTAGCGGGAGGCGAGCAGTACTTC. Protein product: CASSPGLAGGEQYF.

The chain carries TRBV7-9 and TRBJ2-6, with D possibly TRBD2 on 6 matching bases. The CDR3 covers 17 residues. Germline-derived CDR1 and CDR2 are SEHNR and FQNEAQ (reference sequence). Deletions cut 5 bases from V and 4 bases from J, with 18 bases between. Here the CDR3 reads CASSPPSRGIGANVLTF. The CDR3 region has the DNA TGTGCCAGCAGCCCCCCGAGTCGGGGGATAGGGGCCAACGTCCTGACTTTC.

V gene TRBV5-1 combines with J gene TRBJ2-7; D may be TRBD1 (5 bases). This CDR3 has 16 residues. From germline, CDR1 is SGHRS and CDR2 YFSETQ. With 0 bases removed from V and 3 bases from J, the gap between germline ends came to 16 bases. CDR3 protein: CASSLARAGPYYEQYF. In nucleotides, the CDR3 is TGCGCCAGCAGCTTGGCCCGGGCAGGGCCCTACTACGAGCAGTACTTC.

The chain carries TRBV6-1 and TRBJ1-2; D not certain. In germline, CDR1 is MNHNS, CDR2 SASEGT. Trimming stripped 2 bases from V and 2 bases from J, with 9 bases between. CDR3 length equals 14 residues. This CDR3 is CASSERWGNYGYTF. CDR3 in DNA: TGTGCCAGCAGTGAAAGGTGGGGAAACTATGGCTACACCTTC.

The rearrangement joins TRBV18 to TRBJ2-5; 10 positions match TRBD1. Germline V gives CDR1 KGHSH, CDR2 LQKENI. The CDR3 sequence is 16 residues long. V lost 4 bases to trimming and J lost 2 bases; unmatched junction nucleotides: 7. DNA of the CDR3: TGTGCCAGCTCACAAAGACAGGGGGCGCGGCAAGAGACCCAGTACTTC. Amino acids: CASSQRQGARQETQYF.

V and J are TRBV10-3 and TRBJ2-7; no clear D gene. This CDR3 comprises 12 residues. The V end was cut by 4 bases, the J end by 6 bases, with 10 bases between. The germline V gene encodes CDR1 ENHRY and CDR2 SYGVKD. In nucleotides, the CDR3 is TGTGCCATCAGTGTATCGATAGGCGAGCAGTACTTC. It yields the protein CAISVSIGEQYF.

This chain joins TRBV28 and TRBJ2-7; TRBD2 matches 11 bases. Germline lookup yields CDR1 MDHEN and CDR2 SYDVKM. This CDR3 has 13 amino acids. J was trimmed by 5 bases and V by 9 bases; bases with no gene match: 6. CDR3 amino acids: CASKLAGDDEQYF. CDR3 nucleotides: TGTGCCAGTAAACTAGCGGGAGACGACGAGCAGTACTTC.

The chain combines TRBV27 with TRBJ1-2, with 9 bases matching TRBD1. This CDR3 has 14 residues. The germline gives CDR1 MNHEY, CDR2 SMNVEV (reference sequence). V lost 6 bases and J lost 2; bases outside the gene matches: 4. The CDR3 nucleotides read TGTGCCAGCAGGACAGGGGGACAAAACTATGGCTACACCTTC. This gives the protein CASRTGGQNYGYTF.

This sequence joins TRBV7-9 and TRBJ1-2; TRBD1 agrees at 7 bases. The germline CDR1 and CDR2 sequences are SEHNR and FQNEAQ (reference sequence). The CDR3 consists of 15 residues. The J segment lost 0 bases and the V segment lost 7 bases, leaving 8 bases of the junction unmatched. The CDR3 reads CASTRIGQANYGYTF. CDR3 nucleotides: TGTGCCAGCACCCGGATCGGACAGGCTAACTATGGCTACACCTTC.

This rearrangement joins TRBV7-9 to TRBJ1-4; weak D call: TRBD1 (5 bases). The CDR3 has 18 amino acids. Germline loops: CDR1 SEHNR, CDR2 FQNEAQ (reference sequence). Trimming removed 5 bases from V and 0 bases from J, with 19 bases in between. CDR3 in amino acids: CASSPAEGRGATNEKLFF. The CDR3, as DNA: TGTGCCAGCAGCCCTGCAGAGGGGAGAGGGGCAACTAATGAAAAACTGTTTTTT. The full variable domain, completed using reference TRBV7-9 and TRBJ1-4, is DTGVSQNPRHKITKRGQNVTFRCDPISEHNRLYWYRQTLGQGPEFLTYFQNEAQLEKSRLLSDRFSAERPKGSFSTLEIQRTEQGDSAMYLCASSPAEGRGATNEKLFFGSGTQLSVL.

The chain links TRBV2 to TRBJ1-3, with 11 positions matching TRBD1. After removal of 6 bases from V and 4 bases from J, the junction contained 5 bases not matched to a gene. Germline CDR1 is SNHLY and CDR2 is FYNNEI. The CDR3 has 15 residues. The CDR3 spells CASRVGTGGGNTIYF. The DNA of the CDR3 is TGTGCCAGCAGGGTTGGGACAGGGGGAGGAAACACCATATATTTT.

The chain carries TRBV6-1 and TRBJ2-7; TRBD1 is a possible D gene (6 bases). Germline V lookup: CDR1 MNHNS, CDR2 SASEGT. The CDR3 is 15 residues long. V was pared by 2 bases and J by 1 base, with 12 bases between. This chain's CDR3 is CASSEIRGGSYEQYF. The CDR3 DNA is TGTGCCAGCAGTGAAATCCGAGGGGGATCCTACGAGCAGTACTTC.